The next 4 T cell receptor beta chains were all read from a single sample in a study of regulatory T cells in long-lasting Graves disease. Arm-PCR of CDR3 regions and iRepertoire HTBI primers were the basis on which TCR beta libraries were built. In TCRdb, the multiplex PCR reads were re-called with MiXCR into one record per CDR3 protein. The top ten clones hold roughly 7% of a sample with a few hundred thousand distinct CDR3 sequences, about 22% of them seen once. Indicated time point: persistent/refractory GD, antithyroid drugs over 5 years with positive TRAb. PBMCs provided the RNA from which the TCR library was made. Sequencing used peripheral blood mononuclear cells (PBMCs), obtained when the disease was refractory, from a patient treated with antithyroid drugs. The receptors here all came from a female donor with Graves disease.

In the case of this clonotype: This may be a read error, as it is one base from a much larger clone. V usage is TRBV13 and J usage is TRBJ2-7, with 11 bases that match TRBD1. CDR1 is PRHDT and CDR2 is FYEKMQ in the germline V gene (reference sequence). The V and J ends lost 3 bases and 8 bases, in that order; junction bases with no gene match: 9. CDR3 length equals 15 residues. The CDR3 coding sequence is TGTGCCAGCAGCTTCAGGACAGGGGGCAATTACAAGCAGTACTTC. Protein product: CASSFRTGGNYKQYF.

On this clonotype: A much larger clone differs by one base, so this may be a read error. The chain joins TRBV7-3 to TRBJ2-2, with D perhaps TRBD2 (5 bases). CDR1 SGHTA and CDR2 FQGTGA come from the germline V gene. The CDR3 contains 15 residues. The CDR3 coding sequence is TGTGCCAGCAGTCCCGGACTCAGTAACACCGAGGAGCTGTTTTTT. This gives the protein CASSPGLSNTEELFF.

This clonotype was observed many times. The chain is built from TRBV7-2 and TRBJ1-1; tentative D call: TRBD1 (6 bases). The CDR3 spans 14 residues. CDR1 and CDR2 (germline): SGHTA, FQGNSA. Between the trimmed V and J ends, which lost 6 bases and 1 base, there was a span of 12 bases. The CDR3 DNA reads TGTGCCAGCAGTTCCCAGACAGGGAACACTGAAGCTTTCTTT. Translating gives CASSSQTGNTEAFF.

The V and J genes are TRBV9 and TRBJ1-3; no clear D gene. V shed 0 bases and J shed 0 bases, with 10 bases lying between them. CDR1 is SGDLS and CDR2 is YYNGEE in the germline V gene. The CDR3 totals 16 residues. Written as DNA, the CDR3 is TGTGCCAGCAGCGTAGGCGGCCGGAGCTCTGGAAACACCATATATTTT. Translated, it gives CASSVGGRSSGNTIYF.